This section outlines one TCR beta chain sequence together with its context. Its cognate antigen is unknown. TCRdb re-processed the PCR reads through MiXCR. The sample lists fewer than 15,000 clones; over 20% were seen once. The data were obtained in a study of metastatic and nonmetastatic thyroid tumors. Study-wide results and caveats: Significantly higher TCR beta diversity was reportedly seen in malignant thyroid tumors than benign nodules, in blood and tumor.

Looked up from germline, CDR1 is SNHLY and CDR2 is FYNNEI. The trim removed 6 bases at V and 8 bases at J, leaving 9 bases unmatched. CDR3 length equals 15 residues. All patients were treatment-naive before thyroid surgery. The sequencing sample was made of tumor tissue. The origin of this receptor is a female donor with papillary thyroid cancer or a benign thyroid nodule (not recorded which). Some clones in this sample may be carry-over from other donors' samples. This chain links TRBV2 with TRBJ1-4, with 10 nucleotides matching TRBD1. CDR3 in DNA: TGTGCCAGCAGGGGGACAGGGGCGAGTGGCGAAAAACTGTTTTTT. Its protein product is CASRGTGASGEKLFF.